The T cell receptor (beta chain) under discussion was sequenced for a study of shared clonotypes between healthy human individuals. Overall study results and limits: Sampling covered blood only; tissue repertoires likely differ. Clonotype sharing among donors, it was expected, would be affected by sequencing depth.

The germline V and J ends were trimmed by 1 base and 6 bases, with 10 bases remaining between them. The CDR3 is 13 amino acids. Germline V gene data show CDR1 as SGHDN and CDR2 as FVKESK. Libraries were prepared by immunoSEQ multiplex PCR; TCRdb keeps only in-frame clonotypes and omits some of them. The sample holds roughly 2.4 million clones; 95% are singletons and the top ten take approximately 0.13%. The split of CD4+ cells yielded CD45RA+ naive and CD45RA-negative memory subsets. As regards this clone: Its cognate antigen is unknown.

The sequenced sample consisted of naive CD4+ T cells sorted from blood. Documented subset: CD45RA+ positively selected. The chain joins TRBV14 to TRBJ2-7; tentatively, D is TRBD2 (6 bases). The TCR sequence derives from a man younger than 30 in good health. CDR3 bases: TGTGCCAGCAGCCAAGTGGAGGGTGGCGAGCAGTACTTC. It translates to CASSQVEGGEQYF.